A single sample gave rise to the 18 T cell receptor beta chains below, sequenced in a study of blood T cell repertoires in COVID-19. Clones were read by immunoSEQ multiplex PCR, and TCRdb kept only the in-frame ones, dropping some. The data hold 200,000 or so clones, with nearly 90% observed a single time. Sequenced sample: PBMCs or T cells enriched from blood (not recorded which). These receptors were obtained from a man aged 25 to 40 who had recovered from COVID-19.

The V call is TRBV18, the J call TRBJ2-7, with D hard to call. V gave up 0 bases and J gave up 5 bases, with 8 bases separating them. CDR1 is KGHSH and CDR2 is LQKENI in the germline V gene. The CDR3 sequence is 13 residues long. CDR3 sequence reads: CASSPPVLHEQYF. CDR3 sequence (DNA): TGTGCCAGCTCACCACCCGTCCTTCACGAGCAGTACTTC.

The genes are TRBV9 and TRBJ1-6; D not certain. V lost 4 bases, J lost 15 bases, and 17 bases lay in between. The CDR3 spans 13 residues. The germline V gene has CDR1 SGDLS and CDR2 YYNGEE. The CDR3 spells CASSTRNSRDLHF. DNA of the CDR3: TGTGCCAGCAGCACCAGGAATTCGAGGGACCTCCACTTT.

The DNA for the CDR3 is TGTGCCAGCAGTTCTAGCGGGCAGAATACGCAGTATTTT. This translates into CASSSSGQNTQYF. This chain links TRBV7-2 with TRBJ2-3; the match to TRBD2 covers 8 bases. The germline V gene has CDR1 SGHTA and CDR2 FQGNSA. V was pared by 6 bases and J by 7 bases, with 6 bases of the junction left unmatched. The CDR3 sequence is 13 residues long.

The V call is TRBV15, the J call TRBJ2-7; no clear D gene. The ends were cut back, 4 bases at V and 0 bases at J, with 13 bases in the middle. CDR1 is LNHNV and CDR2 is YYDKDF in the germline V gene (reference sequence). CDR3 length: 15 residues. Here the CDR3 reads CATSTLGRYSYEQYF. The CDR3 coding sequence is TGTGCCACCAGCACTTTGGGCCGCTACTCCTACGAGCAGTACTTC.

This chain links TRBV7-2 with TRBJ2-1; TRBD2 matches 10 bases. J lost 8 bases, V lost 5 bases, and 9 bases had no gene match. The CDR3 has 15 amino acids. Germline V lookup: CDR1 SGHTA, CDR2 FQGNSA. CDR3 in amino acids: CASSVSGRALDEQFF. The CDR3, as DNA: TGTGCCAGCAGCGTCAGCGGGAGGGCCCTCGATGAGCAGTTCTTC.

A word on this clone: A read error may produce the germline difference seen at one junction end. This chain links TRBV29-1 with TRBJ2-3; maybe TRBD2 (6 bases). This CDR3 has 13 residues. Germline loops: CDR1 SQVTM, CDR2 ANQGSEA. The CDR3 loop is CSVCAGNTDTQYF. The CDR3, as DNA: TGCAGCGTTTGTGCGGGAAACACAGATACACAGTATTTT.

The chain combines TRBV30 with TRBJ2-3, with 12 nucleotides matching TRBD2. The CDR3 sequence is 15 residues long. The trim removed 1 base at V and 6 bases at J, leaving 5 bases unmatched. The germline gives CDR1 GTSNPN, CDR2 SVGIG (reference sequence). CDR3 sequence (DNA): TGTGCCTGGAGTGCGCTAGCGGGGGGGCTCGATACGCAGTATTTT. Protein product: CAWSALAGGLDTQYF.

This clone was found once. V is TRBV18 and J is TRBJ2-1; 9 nucleotides agree with TRBD2. V was clipped by 1 base and J by 4 bases; unmatched bases: 5. CDR3 length equals 16 residues. From germline, CDR1 is KGHSH and CDR2 LQKENI. In nucleotides, the CDR3 is TGTGCCAGCTCACCACGGGCTAGCGGGGAATACAATGAGCAGTTCTTC. It encodes CASSPRASGEYNEQFF.

The chain employs TRBV5-1 and TRBJ2-7; weak D call: TRBD1 (6 bases). With 1 base removed from V and 2 bases from J, the gap between germline ends came to 13 bases. Per germline, CDR1 SGHRS and CDR2 YFSETQ. The CDR3 totals 15 residues. As DNA, the CDR3 is TGCGCCAGCAGCTTGAGGACAGCTCAAACCTACGAGCAGTACTTC. Translating it yields CASSLRTAQTYEQYF.

This chain connects TRBV12-3 or TRBV12-4 to TRBJ1-2; a weak D match, TRBD1 (6 bases). This CDR3 spans 13 amino acids. Trimming removed 6 bases from V and 5 bases from J, with 13 bases in between. The CDR3 DNA reads as TGTGCCAGCAGGAAGGGGGACGGTTATGGCTACACCTTC. It translates to CASRKGDGYGYTF.

The J gene is TRBJ1-6, the V gene TRBV19; D is undetermined. From germline, CDR1 is LNHDA and CDR2 SQIVND (reference sequence). The CDR3 consists of 12 residues. The V end was cut by 3 bases, the J end by 7 bases, with 4 bases between. CDR3 protein: CASSIQNSPLHF. Here the CDR3 DNA reads TGTGCCAGTAGTATCCAGAATTCACCCCTCCACTTT.

This clone was observed a single time. The chain recombines TRBV28 with TRBJ1-1, with D perhaps matching TRBD1 (5 bases). The germline V gene encodes CDR1 MDHEN and CDR2 SYDVKM. The V and J ends lost 2 bases and 0 bases respectively, with 19 bases between them. This CDR3 spans 18 amino acids. CDR3 amino acids: CASSLMGGLIAVNTEAFF. In DNA, the CDR3 is TGTGCCAGCAGTTTAATGGGGGGACTTATAGCAGTGAACACTGAAGCTTTCTTT.

This clone was observed once. The chain links TRBV24-1 to TRBJ2-3; 14 bases are a match to TRBD2. V shed 2 bases, J shed 0 bases, and the junction held 3 bases outside the gene matches. This CDR3 is 18 amino acids long. Germline lookup yields CDR1 KGHDR and CDR2 SFDVKD. The CDR3: CATSDWGLAGESTDTQYF. The CDR3 DNA follows: TGTGCCACCAGTGATTGGGGACTAGCGGGGGAGAGCACAGATACGCAGTATTTT.

The chain combines TRBV7-6 with TRBJ2-1; 7 positions agree with TRBD1. The CDR3 is made up of 13 amino acids. Germline loops: CDR1 SGHVS, CDR2 FNYEAQ. Trimming cost V 5 bases and J 9 bases; bases outside gene matches: 7. CDR3 protein: CASSQDRVTEQFF. The CDR3 DNA reads as TGTGCCAGCAGCCAAGACAGGGTTACTGAGCAGTTCTTC.

The chain is built from TRBV27 and TRBJ1-5, with 8 bases lining up with TRBD1. Germline V gives CDR1 MNHEY, CDR2 SMNVEV (reference sequence). V lost 5 bases, J lost 6 bases, and 15 bases stayed unmatched. The CDR3 runs 17 residues. CDR3 sequence: CASSLGTGNSLTQPQHF. The CDR3 coding sequence is TGTGCCAGCAGTCTAGGGACAGGAAACAGCCTCACTCAGCCCCAGCATTTT.

The gene calls are TRBV3-1 (or the pseudogene TRBV3-2) and TRBJ2-5, with no clear D. The CDR3 has 15 residues. Germline loops: CDR1 LGHDT, CDR2 YNNKEL (reference sequence). V lost 3 bases and J lost 5, with 16 bases in between. Written as DNA, the CDR3 is TGTGCCAGCAGCCATCTGAATGGGCGCAAGGAGACCCAGTACTTC. Translating it yields CASSHLNGRKETQYF.

The chain uses TRBV28 and TRBJ2-3; 7 bases match TRBD1. Germline V gene lookup returns CDR1 MDHEN and CDR2 SYDVKM. The CDR3 has 17 amino acids. J was trimmed by 0 bases and V by 5 bases; bases with no gene match: 11. The CDR3 nucleotides read TGTGCCAGCAGTGAATTAAGAGGGGGCAAGAGCACAGATACGCAGTATTTT. It specifies CASSELRGGKSTDTQYF.

The chain couples TRBV6-2 or TRBV6-3 to TRBJ2-7; possibly TRBD1 for D (6 bases). V lost 5 bases, J lost 2 bases, and 16 bases lay in between. The CDR3 totals 15 residues. Germline V lookup: CDR1 MNHEY, CDR2 SVGEGT. CDR3 loop: CASSRELTGTYEQYF. CDR3 nucleotides: TGTGCCAGCAGTCGCGAATTGACAGGAACCTACGAGCAGTACTTC.